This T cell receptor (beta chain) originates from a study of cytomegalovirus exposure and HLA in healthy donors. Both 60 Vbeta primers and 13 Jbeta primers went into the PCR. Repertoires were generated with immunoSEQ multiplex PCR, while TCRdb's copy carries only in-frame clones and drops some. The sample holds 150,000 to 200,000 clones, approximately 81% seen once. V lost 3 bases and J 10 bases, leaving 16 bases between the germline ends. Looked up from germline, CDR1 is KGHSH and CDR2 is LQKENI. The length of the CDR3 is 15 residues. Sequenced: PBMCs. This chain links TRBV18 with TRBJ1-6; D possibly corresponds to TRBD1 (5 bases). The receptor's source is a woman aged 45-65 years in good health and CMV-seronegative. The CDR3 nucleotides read TGTGCCAGCTCACCCGAAACAGGTCTCGGGTCACCCCTCCACTTT. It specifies CASSPETGLGSPLHF.